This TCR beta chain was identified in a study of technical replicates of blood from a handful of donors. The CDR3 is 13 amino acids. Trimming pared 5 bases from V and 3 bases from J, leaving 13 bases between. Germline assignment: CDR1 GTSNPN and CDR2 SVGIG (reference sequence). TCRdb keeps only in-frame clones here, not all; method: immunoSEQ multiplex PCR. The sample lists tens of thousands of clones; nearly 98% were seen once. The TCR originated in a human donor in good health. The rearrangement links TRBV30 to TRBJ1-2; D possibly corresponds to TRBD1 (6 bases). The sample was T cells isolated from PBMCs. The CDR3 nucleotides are TGTGCCTGGGGGGACACTACGGACTATGGCTACACCTTC. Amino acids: CAWGDTTDYGYTF.